These T cell receptor beta chains were read from a single sample in a study of regulatory dendritic cells for organ transplantation. Repertoires were generated with immunoSEQ multiplex PCR, while TCRdb's copy carries only in-frame clones and drops some. The sample contains over 9,000 clones, 65% to 85% of which appear only once. Sequencing was performed on memory CD8+ T cells from blood. All receptors derive from a human donor in good health. Each CDR3 is given with its conserved first and last residue. Fields, in order: V gene, D gene, J gene, clone size, CDR3 protein, CDR3 DNA. The D gene is left open where the match is weak. A clone size is listed for some rows: how often the clone was seen (once, few, many), or a class if it is expanded.

V gene: TRBV4-3; D gene: -; J gene: TRBJ2-7; clone size: -; CDR3 protein: CASSQVEAGGNYEQYF; CDR3 DNA: TGCGCCAGCAGCCAAGTGGAAGCGGGTGGCAACTACGAGCAGTACTTC
V gene: TRBV5-1; D gene: TRBD1; J gene: TRBJ2-3; clone size: large; CDR3 protein: CASSAGQATDTQYF; CDR3 DNA: TGCGCCAGCAGCGCGGGACAGGCCACAGATACGCAGTATTTT
V gene: TRBV6-8; D gene: TRBD2; J gene: TRBJ2-3; clone size: -; CDR3 protein: CAPLHLRTSGSGDTQYF; CDR3 DNA: TGTGCCCCGCTCCATTTACGGACTAGCGGGTCCGGGGATACGCAGTATTTT
V gene: TRBV6-4; D gene: -; J gene: TRBJ2-2; clone size: -; CDR3 protein: CASSDSPAGGAGELFF; CDR3 DNA: TGTGCCAGCAGTGACTCGCCGGCCGGCGGGGCCGGGGAGCTGTTTTTT
V gene: TRBV5-8; D gene: TRBD1; J gene: TRBJ1-5; clone size: few; CDR3 protein: CASSDRTGNQPQHF; CDR3 DNA: TGTGCCAGCAGCGATCGGACAGGGAATCAGCCCCAGCATTTT
V gene: TRBV10-1; D gene: TRBD2; J gene: TRBJ2-7; clone size: -; CDR3 protein: CASSETASGRAYEQYF; CDR3 DNA: TGCGCCAGCAGTGAGACCGCTAGCGGGAGGGCCTACGAGCAGTACTTC
V gene: TRBV5-8; D gene: -; J gene: TRBJ1-2; clone size: -; CDR3 protein: CASSLVGGTDGYTF; CDR3 DNA: TGTGCCAGCAGCTTGGTTGGAGGGACGGATGGCTACACCTTC
V gene: TRBV2; D gene: -; J gene: TRBJ2-4; clone size: -; CDR3 protein: CASLGGGNIQYF; CDR3 DNA: TGTGCCAGCCTCGGGGGCGGAAACATTCAGTACTTC
V gene: TRBV5-6; D gene: TRBD1; J gene: TRBJ2-7; clone size: -; CDR3 protein: CASSLGQGGHYEQYF; CDR3 DNA: TGTGCCAGCAGCTTAGGACAGGGAGGTCACTACGAGCAGTACTTC
V gene: TRBV5-4; D gene: TRBD1; J gene: TRBJ2-3; clone size: few; CDR3 protein: CASSKLQGATDTQYF; CDR3 DNA: TGTGCCAGCAGCAAATTACAGGGGGCGACAGATACGCAGTATTTT
V gene: TRBV21-1; D gene: -; J gene: TRBJ1-2; clone size: -; CDR3 protein: CASSKPIHGGPANYGYTF; CDR3 DNA: TGTGCCAGCAGCAAGCCTATCCACGGCGGCCCAGCTAACTATGGCTACACCTTC
V gene: TRBV9; D gene: TRBD2; J gene: TRBJ2-2; clone size: -; CDR3 protein: CASSVATSGGTNTGELFF; CDR3 DNA: TGTGCCAGCAGCGTAGCTACGAGCGGGGGGACCAACACCGGGGAGCTGTTTTTT
V gene: TRBV12-1; D gene: -; J gene: TRBJ2-5; clone size: -; CDR3 protein: CASSLSGGKKETQYF; CDR3 DNA: TGTGCCAGCAGCCTTAGCGGGGGGAAAAAAGAGACCCAGTACTTC
V gene: TRBV11-2; D gene: -; J gene: TRBJ1-6; clone size: -; CDR3 protein: CASSSSENYNSPLHF; CDR3 DNA: TGTGCCAGCAGCTCTAGCGAAAACTATAATTCACCCCTCCACTTT
V gene: TRBV28; D gene: TRBD2; J gene: TRBJ2-2; clone size: -; CDR3 protein: CASSRSGRGWTGELFF; CDR3 DNA: TGTGCCAGCAGTCGTAGCGGGAGGGGATGGACCGGGGAGCTGTTTTTT
V gene: TRBV2; D gene: -; J gene: TRBJ1-1; clone size: -; CDR3 protein: CASNVGQGLTEAFF; CDR3 DNA: TGTGCCAGCAACGTAGGGCAGGGATTAACTGAAGCTTTCTTT
V gene: TRBV19; D gene: -; J gene: TRBJ2-1; clone size: few; CDR3 protein: CASTSRSYNEQFF; CDR3 DNA: TGTGCCAGTACCTCACGCTCCTACAATGAGCAGTTCTTC
V gene: TRBV29-1; D gene: -; J gene: TRBJ1-1; clone size: few; CDR3 protein: CSVEPGNTEAFF; CDR3 DNA: TGCAGCGTTGAACCAGGGAACACTGAAGCTTTCTTT
V gene: TRBV28; D gene: TRBD1; J gene: TRBJ2-3; clone size: -; CDR3 protein: CASSWDRVTDTQYF; CDR3 DNA: TGTGCCAGCAGTTGGGACAGGGTCACAGATACGCAGTATTTT
V gene: TRBV2; D gene: -; J gene: TRBJ2-7; clone size: -; CDR3 protein: CASSEAWADYEQYF; CDR3 DNA: TGTGCCAGCAGTGAAGCTTGGGCGGATTACGAGCAGTACTTC
V gene: TRBV7-6; D gene: -; J gene: TRBJ1-1; clone size: -; CDR3 protein: CASSLVKPGVNTEAFF; CDR3 DNA: TGTGCCAGCAGCTTAGTGAAGCCAGGGGTGAACACTGAAGCTTTCTTT
V gene: TRBV2; D gene: -; J gene: TRBJ1-4; clone size: -; CDR3 protein: CASVTRLELFF; CDR3 DNA: TGTGCCAGCGTTACTCGGTTGGAACTGTTTTTT
V gene: TRBV28; D gene: -; J gene: TRBJ2-5; clone size: -; CDR3 protein: CASRAGSSGETQYF; CDR3 DNA: TGTGCCAGCAGGGCCGGCAGTTCCGGGGAGACCCAGTACTTC
V gene: TRBV7-9; D gene: TRBD2; J gene: TRBJ2-1; clone size: few; CDR3 protein: CASSSLAENYNEQFF; CDR3 DNA: TGTGCCAGCAGCAGCCTAGCGGAGAACTACAATGAGCAGTTCTTC
V gene: TRBV2; D gene: -; J gene: TRBJ2-7; clone size: medium-sized; CDR3 protein: CASGWTATYEQYF; CDR3 DNA: TGTGCCAGCGGTTGGACAGCAACCTACGAGCAGTACTTC
V gene: TRBV4-3; D gene: -; J gene: TRBJ1-2; clone size: few; CDR3 protein: CASSQDRNGYGYTF; CDR3 DNA: TGCGCCAGCAGCCAAGATAGGAATGGCTATGGCTACACCTTC
V gene: TRBV6-1; D gene: TRBD2; J gene: TRBJ2-7; clone size: once; CDR3 protein: CASSEWLAGGSPGYEQYF; CDR3 DNA: TGTGCCAGCAGTGAATGGCTAGCGGGAGGCTCCCCCGGTTACGAGCAGTACTTC
V gene: TRBV19; D gene: TRBD1; J gene: TRBJ2-5; clone size: once; CDR3 protein: CASSIRTGGRLETQYF; CDR3 DNA: TGTGCCAGTAGTATTCGTACAGGGGGGCGTTTGGAGACCCAGTACTTC
V gene: TRBV2; D gene: -; J gene: TRBJ2-7; clone size: -; CDR3 protein: CASGSVSYEQYF; CDR3 DNA: TGTGCCAGCGGGAGCGTCTCCTACGAGCAGTACTTC
V gene: TRBV7-2; D gene: TRBD1; J gene: TRBJ2-7; clone size: -; CDR3 protein: CASSSWTGAISYEQYF; CDR3 DNA: TGTGCCAGCAGCTCATGGACAGGGGCGATCTCCTACGAGCAGTACTTC
V gene: TRBV7-9; D gene: TRBD2; J gene: TRBJ2-1; clone size: -; CDR3 protein: CASSSPPPLAEPYNEQFF; CDR3 DNA: TGTGCCAGCAGCTCACCCCCACCCCTAGCGGAACCTTACAATGAGCAGTTCTTC
V gene: TRBV27; D gene: -; J gene: TRBJ2-1; clone size: -; CDR3 protein: CASSLSSGGHEQFF; CDR3 DNA: TGTGCCAGCAGTTTATCGTCAGGGGGGCATGAGCAGTTCTTC
V gene: TRBV5-1; D gene: -; J gene: TRBJ2-7; clone size: -; CDR3 protein: CASTPRQRTCEQYF; CDR3 DNA: TGCGCCAGCACCCCTAGACAGAGAACCTGCGAGCAGTACTTC
V gene: TRBV21-1; D gene: -; J gene: TRBJ1-6; clone size: -; CDR3 protein: CASSKGSGRANSPLHF; CDR3 DNA: TGTGCCAGCAGCAAAGGGTCGGGCAGGGCCAATTCACCCCTCCACTTT
V gene: TRBV6-4; D gene: -; J gene: TRBJ2-2; clone size: -; CDR3 protein: CASSEGNTGELFF; CDR3 DNA: TGTGCCAGCAGTGAGGGGAACACCGGGGAGCTGTTTTTT
V gene: TRBV7-2; D gene: -; J gene: TRBJ2-2; clone size: -; CDR3 protein: CASSSRQTGRYTGELFF; CDR3 DNA: TGTGCCAGCAGCTCAAGACAGACCGGGAGATACACCGGGGAGCTGTTTTTT
V gene: TRBV6-5; D gene: TRBD1; J gene: TRBJ2-2; clone size: -; CDR3 protein: CASTTGDTGELFF; CDR3 DNA: TGTGCCAGCACTACAGGGGACACCGGGGAGCTGTTTTTT
V gene: TRBV5-4; D gene: -; J gene: TRBJ1-6; clone size: -; CDR3 protein: CASSPEPDSPLHF; CDR3 DNA: TGTGCCAGCAGCCCGGAACCGGATTCACCCCTCCACTTT
V gene: TRBV6-1; D gene: TRBD1; J gene: TRBJ2-7; clone size: -; CDR3 protein: CASSGGTGVEQYF; CDR3 DNA: TGTGCCAGCAGTGGAGGGACAGGGGTCGAGCAGTACTTC
V gene: TRBV28; D gene: -; J gene: TRBJ2-7; clone size: -; CDR3 protein: CASSLVPTAGAYEQYF; CDR3 DNA: TGTGCCAGCAGTTTGGTTCCGACGGCAGGGGCCTACGAGCAGTACTTC
V gene: TRBV6-6; D gene: -; J gene: TRBJ2-7; clone size: medium-sized; CDR3 protein: CASSLTISYEQYF; CDR3 DNA: TGTGCCAGCAGCCTTACCATATCGTACGAGCAGTACTTC
V gene: TRBV7-8; D gene: TRBD1; J gene: TRBJ1-5; clone size: -; CDR3 protein: CASSSLQGPSQPQHF; CDR3 DNA: TGTGCCAGCAGCTCTTTACAGGGGCCGAGTCAGCCCCAGCATTTT
V gene: TRBV9; D gene: TRBD2; J gene: TRBJ2-5; clone size: -; CDR3 protein: CASSPRQDRGLAGETQYF; CDR3 DNA: TGTGCCAGCAGCCCACGGCAAGACCGGGGCCTAGCGGGGGAGACCCAGTACTTC
V gene: TRBV5-4; D gene: TRBD1; J gene: TRBJ1-6; clone size: -; CDR3 protein: CASSPRQGGSSPLHF; CDR3 DNA: TGTGCCAGCAGCCCCAGACAGGGAGGATCTTCACCCCTCCACTTT
V gene: TRBV7-8; D gene: -; J gene: TRBJ2-7; clone size: -; CDR3 protein: CASGGGGYEQYF; CDR3 DNA: TGTGCCAGCGGGGGTGGGGGCTACGAGCAGTACTTC
V gene: TRBV6-5; D gene: -; J gene: TRBJ2-7; clone size: once; CDR3 protein: CASSQVGTGPYEQYF; CDR3 DNA: TGTGCCAGCAGCCAAGTTGGAACAGGGCCCTACGAGCAGTACTTC
V gene: TRBV4-3; D gene: TRBD2; J gene: TRBJ2-3; clone size: few; CDR3 protein: CASSQELAGGPDTQYF; CDR3 DNA: TGCGCCAGCAGCCAAGAGCTAGCGGGGGGGCCAGATACGCAGTATTTT
V gene: TRBV7-9; D gene: -; J gene: TRBJ1-2; clone size: -; CDR3 protein: CASSLVLIHGYTF; CDR3 DNA: TGTGCCAGCAGCTTAGTTCTCATCCACGGCTACACCTTC
V gene: TRBV6-4; D gene: TRBD1; J gene: TRBJ2-1; clone size: -; CDR3 protein: CASSDLEGADEQFF; CDR3 DNA: TGTGCCAGCAGTGACTTAGAGGGGGCAGATGAGCAGTTCTTC